The T cell receptor beta chain under discussion was sequenced for a study of CD8 T cells in Susac syndrome. A quantity of about 0.5 to 1 ug RNA underwent reverse transcription using random hexamers. MiXCR, run by TCRdb on the immunoSEQ multiplex PCR reads, gives a single entry per CDR3 protein. The sample has 200,000 to 300,000 distinct CDR3 sequences, almost 97% seen once. Overall study results and limits: None of the CD4+ T cell repertoires in Susac syndrome showed clonal expansion. The study recognized that the number of individuals in its TCR sequencing and HLA analysis was relatively small.

V lost 0 bases to trimming and J lost 7 bases, with 2 bases between them. The CDR3 is 11 amino acids. The germline CDR1 and CDR2 sequences are SGHVS and FQNEAQ. This clonotype was seen once. Its antigen is undetermined. V and J are TRBV7-8 and TRBJ2-3; D call uncertain. Sequencing was carried out using CD4+ T cells from PBMCs. This sequence originates from a human donor with Susac syndrome. The CDR3 DNA is TGTGCCAGCAGCTTAGCCAATACGCAGTATTTT. Amino acid sequence: CASSLANTQYF.